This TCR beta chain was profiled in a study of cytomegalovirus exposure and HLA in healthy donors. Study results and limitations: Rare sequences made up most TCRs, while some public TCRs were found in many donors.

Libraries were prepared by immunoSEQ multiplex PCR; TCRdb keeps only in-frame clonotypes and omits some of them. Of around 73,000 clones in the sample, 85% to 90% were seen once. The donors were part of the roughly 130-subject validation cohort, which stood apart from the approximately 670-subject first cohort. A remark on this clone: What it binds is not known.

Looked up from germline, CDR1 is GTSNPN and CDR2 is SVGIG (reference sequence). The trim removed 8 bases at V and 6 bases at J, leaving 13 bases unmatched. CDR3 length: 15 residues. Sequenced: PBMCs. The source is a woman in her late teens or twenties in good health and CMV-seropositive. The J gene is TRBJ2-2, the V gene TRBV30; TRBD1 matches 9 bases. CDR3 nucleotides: TGTGCCGGGGTGCCGGGACAGGGTCTGGCCGGGGAGCTGTTTTTT. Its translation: CAGVPGQGLAGELFF.